The 4 T cell receptor beta chains in this list originate from one sample, sequenced in a study of early T cells in non-severe SARS-CoV-2 infection. TCRdb reprocessed the 5' RACE reads with MiXCR, giving one entry per CDR3 protein. Of 65,000 to 95,000 distinct CDR3 sequences in the sample, 11% to 15% were seen once. Sample: whole blood. The receptor set was obtained from an adult who was a healthcare worker with PCR-confirmed SARS-CoV-2 infection or an uninfected control (not recorded which).

The J gene is TRBJ2-3, the V gene TRBV19; D is unclear. CDR1 and CDR2 (germline): LNHDA, SQIVND (reference sequence). This CDR3 contains 15 residues. V dropped 7 bases and J dropped 6 bases, with 20 bases sitting between them. The CDR3 DNA sequence: TGTGCCAGTATGAGCAGACCCGCGGCATCGGATACGCAGTATTTT. Translation gives CASMSRPAASDTQYF.

This clonotype has just a few counts. The CDR3 DNA reads TGTGCCAGCAGTGAAGACAGGTCGGCGGAGACCCAGTACTTC. Translation: CASSEDRSAETQYF. The V call is TRBV6-1, the J call TRBJ2-5; D might be TRBD1 (5 bases). The CDR3 covers 14 residues. Germline CDR1 MNHNS, CDR2 SASEGT. The V end lost 1 base, the J end lost 5 bases, and 11 bases lay between the germline ends.

A few counts support this clonotype. This chain links TRBV20-1 with TRBJ2-3, with D possibly being TRBD2 (6 bases). The germline V gene has CDR1 DFQATT and CDR2 SNEGSKA (reference sequence). V shed 0 bases and J shed 5 bases, with 9 bases lying between them. CDR3 length: 13 residues. The CDR3 DNA sequence: TGCAGTGCTAGAGATCGGCGGGGAGATACGCAGTATTTT. Protein sequence: CSARDRRGDTQYF.

This clonotype was picked up a small number of times. This chain joins TRBV11-1 and TRBJ1-1; tentatively, D is TRBD1 (6 bases). Trimming stripped 7 bases from V and 0 bases from J, with 12 bases between. This CDR3 comprises 14 residues. Germline assignment: CDR1 SGHAT and CDR2 FQDESV (reference sequence). CDR3 bases: TGTGCCAGCACCCCGGACAGCATGAACACTGAAGCTTTCTTT. Protein sequence: CASTPDSMNTEAFF. Using reference TRBV11-1 and TRBJ1-1 for the parts outside the CDR3, the full variable domain is EAEVAQSPRYKITEKSQAVAFWCDPISGHATLYWYRQILGQGPELLVQFQDESVVDDSQLPKDRFSAERLKGVDSTLKIQPAELGDSAMYLCASTPDSMNTEAFFGQGTRLTVV.